This record concerns one T cell receptor beta chain sequence. What it binds is unknown. V shed 5 bases and J 0 bases; nucleotides not matched to a gene: 2. The CDR3 is 14 residues long. The germline V gene encodes CDR1 SNHLY and CDR2 FYNNEI. This sample is drawn from a study of cytomegalovirus exposure and HLA in healthy donors. A multiplex PCR was run with 60 Vbeta primers and 13 Jbeta primers. Here immunoSEQ multiplex PCR was the method, and the copy in TCRdb shows in-frame clones only, minus some. The sample carries 100,000 to 150,000 clones, roughly 79% recorded once. Notes on the study in general: Per published reports, the classifier diagnosed cytomegalovirus status with high specificity and sensitivity. Sequencing artifact likely explains a cluster of highly shared sequence variants. Some V segments (TRBV6-2 and TRBV6-3 among them) were excluded as indistinguishable.

This chain connects TRBV2 to TRBJ1-1; 8 nucleotides line up with TRBD1. Material for sequencing was PBMCs. The source of this sequence is a woman between 45 and 60 years old in good health and CMV-seronegative. CDR3 in DNA: TGTGCCAGCAGTTTGGACAGGGTGAACACTGAAGCTTTCTTT. It translates to CASSLDRVNTEAFF.